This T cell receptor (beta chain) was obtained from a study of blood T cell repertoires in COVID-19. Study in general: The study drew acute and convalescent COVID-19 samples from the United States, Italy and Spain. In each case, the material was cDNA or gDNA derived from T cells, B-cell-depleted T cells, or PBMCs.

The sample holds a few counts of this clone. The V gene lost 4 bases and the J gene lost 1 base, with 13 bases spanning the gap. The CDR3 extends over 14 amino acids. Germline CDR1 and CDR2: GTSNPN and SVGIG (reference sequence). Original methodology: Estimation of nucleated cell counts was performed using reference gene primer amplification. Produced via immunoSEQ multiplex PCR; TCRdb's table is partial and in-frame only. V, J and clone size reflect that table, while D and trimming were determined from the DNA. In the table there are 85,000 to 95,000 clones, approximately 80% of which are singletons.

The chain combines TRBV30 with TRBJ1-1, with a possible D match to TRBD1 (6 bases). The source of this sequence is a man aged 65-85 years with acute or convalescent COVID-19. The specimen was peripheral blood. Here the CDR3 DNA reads TGTGCCTGGATTAAAGACAGGAGGAACACTGAAGCTTTCTTT. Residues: CAWIKDRRNTEAFF.